A single sample gave rise to the 25 T cell receptor beta chains below, sequenced in a study of graft-versus-host responses after intestinal transplantation. Their recognized antigens are unknown. The assay was immunoSEQ multiplex PCR, and TCRdb's table has in-frame clones only and misses some. Of just over 40,000 clones listed, approximately 96% were seen once; the top ten hold roughly 0.52%. The source material was unstimulated CD8+ T cells sorted from spleen or lymph node cells, sampled before transplant. The receptors derive from a human donor who was the organ donor for an intestinal transplant.

V and J are TRBV7-8 and TRBJ1-1; TRBD1 aligns across 9 bases. Germline values: CDR1 SGHVS, CDR2 FQNEAQ. The trim removed 5 bases at V and 0 bases at J, leaving 4 bases unmatched. The CDR3 has 15 amino acids. The CDR3 nucleotides are TGTGCCAGCAGCCCCCGGGACAGGGTGAACACTGAAGCTTTCTTT. It is translated as CASSPRDRVNTEAFF.

A remark on this clone: The sample carries other DNA sequences with the same CDR3. CDR3 sequence: CSVGGGGGEQYF. As DNA, the CDR3 is TGCAGCGTGGGGGGTGGCGGGGGGGAGCAGTACTTC. The rearrangement uses TRBV29-1 and TRBJ2-7, with 8 bases aligning to TRBD2. This CDR3 is 12 amino acids long. After removal of 6 bases from V and 7 bases from J, the junction contained 8 bases not matched to a gene. Germline loops: CDR1 SQVTM, CDR2 ANQGSEA.

The V gene is TRBV18, the J gene TRBJ2-7, with a possible D match to TRBD2 (5 bases). Trimming stripped 3 bases from V and 3 bases from J, with 9 bases between. Per the germline V gene, CDR1 is KGHSH and CDR2 is LQKENI. The CDR3 length is 13 residues. DNA for the CDR3: TGTGCCAGCTCACCGACTGGACTCTACGAGCAGTACTTC. Its protein product is CASSPTGLYEQYF.

The chain uses TRBV11-2 and TRBJ2-7, with 10 bases that match TRBD1. The trim removed 4 bases at V and 3 bases at J, leaving 3 bases unmatched. The CDR3 is 14 amino acids. Germline-derived CDR1 and CDR2 are SGHAT and FQNNGV. The CDR3, as DNA: TGTGCCAGCAGCTCGGGACAGGGGAACTACGAGCAGTACTTC. Protein product: CASSSGQGNYEQYF.

The chain couples TRBV5-4 to TRBJ2-6; D is unclear. The length of the CDR3 is 15 residues. The germline V gene has CDR1 SGHNT and CDR2 YYREEE (reference sequence). Trimming pared 0 bases from V and 0 bases from J, leaving 4 bases between. The CDR3, as DNA: TGTGCCAGCAGCTTGGGAATCTCTGGGGCCAACGTCCTGACTTTC. The encoded protein is CASSLGISGANVLTF. The full variable domain, completed using reference TRBV5-4 and TRBJ2-6, is ETGVTQSPTHLIKTRGQQVTLRCSSQSGHNTVSWYQQALGQGPQFIFQYYREEENGRGNFPPRFSGLQFPNYSSELNVNALELDDSALYLCASSLGISGANVLTFGAGSRLTVL.

The chain combines TRBV7-8 with TRBJ1-4, with D unresolved. The germline V gene has CDR1 SGHVS and CDR2 FQNEAQ. This CDR3 has 16 residues. Trimming shortened V by 5 bases and J by 8 bases, and 21 bases separated the two germline ends. CDR3: CASSETLGTPREKLFF. The CDR3 DNA reads TGTGCCAGCAGCGAAACTCTCGGAACCCCAAGGGAAAAACTGTTTTTT.

CDR3 DNA: TGTGCCAGCAGCGACTTACACGAAGAGACCCAGTACTTC. This gives the protein CASSDLHEETQYF. The rearrangement uses TRBV7-9 and TRBJ2-5, with D unclear. Trimming stripped 5 bases from V and 3 bases from J, with 10 bases between. CDR1 is SEHNR, CDR2 FQNEAQ, per germline (reference sequence). The CDR3 length is 13 residues.

The chain combines TRBV6-1 with TRBJ1-2; no definite D call. V gave up 6 bases and J gave up 7 bases, with 18 bases separating them. The CDR3 length is 14 residues. Germline loops: CDR1 MNHNS, CDR2 SASEGT. The CDR3 nucleotides read TGTGCCAGCAGCCCGTGGCCGCCGGGTTGTGGCTACACCTTC. This gives the protein CASSPWPPGCGYTF.

The chain carries TRBV6-5 and TRBJ1-1; no clear D gene. CDR3 length: 14 amino acids. CDR1 and CDR2 from the germline V gene are MNHEY and SVGAGI. V gave up 4 bases and J gave up 0 bases, with 9 bases separating them. The CDR3 loop is CASSSVGLNTEAFF. The CDR3 DNA reads TGTGCCAGCAGTTCAGTAGGGTTGAACACTGAAGCTTTCTTT.

The chain has TRBV7-9 and TRBJ1-2; D not certain. Trimming shortened V by 5 bases and J by 5 bases, and 18 bases separated the two germline ends. The CDR3 loop spans 15 amino acids. Germline V lookup: CDR1 SEHNR, CDR2 FQNEAQ (reference sequence). The CDR3 region is CASSLLTGSPYGYTF. CDR3 nucleotides: TGTGCCAGCAGCCTCCTGACGGGATCCCCTTATGGCTACACCTTC. Based on the CDR3 plus reference TRBV7-9 and TRBJ1-2, the full variable domain is DTGVSQNPRHKITKRGQNVTFRCDPISEHNRLYWYRQTLGQGPEFLTYFQNEAQLEKSRLLSDRFSAERPKGSFSTLEIQRTEQGDSAMYLCASSLLTGSPYGYTFGSGTRLTVV.

V and J are TRBV10-3 and TRBJ1-2; D unresolved. This CDR3 has 13 residues. Germline CDR1 and CDR2: ENHRY and SYGVKD. V was clipped by 6 bases and J by 5 bases, with 13 bases between them. The CDR3 sequence: CAIRLPRPYGYTF. CDR3 in DNA: TGTGCCATCAGGTTACCGCGGCCTTATGGCTACACCTTC.

The chain employs TRBV27 and TRBJ2-7; D may match TRBD1 or TRBD2 (5 bases each). Between the trimmed V and J ends, which lost 5 bases and 6 bases, there was a span of 14 bases. The CDR3 consists of 13 residues. Germline V gives CDR1 MNHEY, CDR2 SMNVEV (reference sequence). The CDR3 loop is CASSPGTVAEQYF. The CDR3 DNA reads TGTGCCAGCAGTCCCGGGACCGTCGCCGAGCAGTACTTC.

J is TRBJ2-6 and V is TRBV7-9, with D uncertain. Germline V gene sequence: CDR1 SEHNR, CDR2 FQNEAQ (reference sequence). CDR3 length: 13 residues. The V gene lost 11 bases and the J gene lost 0 bases, with 8 bases spanning the gap. The CDR3 DNA reads TGTGCCCTCGTCCCCTCTGGGGCCAACGTCCTGACTTTC. It specifies CALVPSGANVLTF.

This rearrangement joins TRBV7-2 to TRBJ1-1, with a weak D call TRBD1 (5 bases). The V and J ends lost 6 bases and 7 bases respectively, with 15 bases between them. Germline V gene sequence: CDR1 SGHTA, CDR2 FQGNSA. This CDR3 is built from 13 residues. DNA of the CDR3: TGTGCCAGCAGATGGGGTGGGGCAGTTGAAGCTTTCTTT. Translation: CASRWGGAVEAFF.

The chain combines TRBV29-1 with TRBJ1-2, with a weak D call TRBD1 (5 bases). The CDR3 covers 15 residues. Between the trimmed V and J ends, which lost 0 bases and 8 bases, there was a span of 19 bases. Germline V gene data show CDR1 as SQVTM and CDR2 as ANQGSEA. This CDR3 is CSVEEWATEDNGYTF. DNA for the CDR3: TGCAGCGTTGAAGAATGGGCGACAGAGGATAACGGCTACACCTTC.

The rearrangement links TRBV4-3 to TRBJ1-2; D not certain. The V end lost 0 bases, the J end lost 5 bases, and 16 bases lay between the germline ends. Per the germline V gene, CDR1 is LGHNA and CDR2 is YSLEER. The CDR3 sequence is 16 residues long. The CDR3 sequence: CASSQDRRGFSYGYTF. Written as DNA, the CDR3 is TGCGCCAGCAGCCAAGATCGACGCGGGTTTAGTTATGGCTACACCTTC.

This chain joins TRBV5-8 and TRBJ2-7; maybe TRBD1 (5 bases). The CDR3 sequence is 12 residues long. Germline V lookup: CDR1 SGHTS, CDR2 YDEGEE. V lost 4 bases and J lost 4, with 9 bases in between. The CDR3 nucleotides are TGTGCCAGCAGCCCGGACACTTACGAGCAGTACTTC. As protein: CASSPDTYEQYF.

This CDR3 reads CASSQDRGGANEQFF. DNA of the CDR3: TGCGCCAGCAGCCAAGATCGTGGCGGGGCCAATGAGCAGTTCTTC. The chain links TRBV4-1 to TRBJ2-1, with a weak D call TRBD2 (6 bases). Deletions cut 0 bases from V and 6 bases from J, with 12 bases between. This CDR3 region has 15 residues. The germline V gene encodes CDR1 MGHRA and CDR2 YSYEKL.

The genes are TRBV6-5 and TRBJ2-5; D tentatively reads TRBD1 or TRBD2 (7 bases each). CDR3 length: 15 amino acids. V lost 6 bases to trimming and J lost 5 bases, with 19 bases between them. Germline CDR1 reads MNHEY; CDR2 reads SVGAGI. CDR3 coding DNA: TGTGCCAGCAGCATCACAGGGGAGGGGTGGGAGACCCAGTACTTC. Translated, it gives CASSITGEGWETQYF.

V usage is TRBV10-3 and J usage is TRBJ2-1; unclear D gene. V was cut by 10 bases and J by 5 bases, with 15 bases left in between. The CDR3 sequence is 13 residues long. Germline CDR1 is ENHRY and CDR2 is SYGVKD. Written as DNA, the CDR3 is TGTGCCACAGGATTAAGGCAGCACAATGAGCAGTTCTTC. Translated, it gives CATGLRQHNEQFF.

CDR3 region: CASSQDGRRGYQETQYF. The CDR3 DNA is TGCGCCAGCAGCCAAGATGGAAGGAGGGGATACCAAGAGACCCAGTACTTC. The chain couples TRBV4-3 to TRBJ2-5; TRBD2 is a possible D gene (6 bases). The CDR3 contains 17 residues. The ends were cut back, 0 bases at V and 0 bases at J, with 14 bases in the middle. Germline values: CDR1 LGHNA, CDR2 YSLEER.

This chain uses TRBV13 with TRBJ2-7; D gene uncertain. V was trimmed by 2 bases and J by 1 base, leaving 9 bases between them. CDR3 length equals 14 residues. Germline V gene sequence: CDR1 PRHDT, CDR2 FYEKMQ (reference sequence). In nucleotides, the CDR3 is TGTGCCAGCAGCTTAAGTTTCGATTCCTACGAGCAGTACTTC. Its protein product is CASSLSFDSYEQYF.

The rearrangement links TRBV4-3 to TRBJ1-1, with D possibly matching TRBD1 (5 bases). Germline V gives CDR1 LGHNA, CDR2 YSLEER. V was clipped by 1 base and J by 2 bases, with 8 bases between them. This CDR3 region has 14 residues. The CDR3 nucleotides read TGCGCCAGCAGCCAAGGGGGACGTAACACTGAAGCTTTCTTT. It yields the protein CASSQGGRNTEAFF.

The genes are TRBV25-1 and TRBJ2-2; D gene unclear. The CDR3 contains 12 residues. CDR1 MGHDK and CDR2 SYGVNS come from the germline V gene. V dropped 2 bases and J dropped 2 bases, with 0 bases sitting between them. The CDR3 region is CASSENTGELFF. The DNA for the CDR3 is TGTGCCAGCAGTGAAAACACCGGGGAGCTGTTTTTT.

This clone was recorded once. The chain carries TRBV7-2 and TRBJ2-7; possible D gene TRBD1, 6 bases. CDR1 SGHTA and CDR2 FQGNSA come from the germline V gene. The CDR3 runs to 13 residues. V was pared by 2 bases and J by 7 bases, with 12 bases between. The CDR3 nucleotides read TGTGCCAGCAGCTTAACAGGGTGGAGAGAGCAGTACTTC. It codes for CASSLTGWREQYF.